The T cell receptor (beta chain) under discussion was sequenced for a study of blood T cell repertoires in COVID-19. Study-wide context: From T cells, B-cell-depleted T cells, or PBMCs came the material, which was cDNA or gDNA.

Losses at the gene ends were 5 bases for V and 7 bases for J; bases not matched to a gene: 6. Germline CDR1 and CDR2: MRHNA and SNTAGT. This CDR3 is built from 14 residues. Here immunoSEQ multiplex PCR was the method, and the copy in TCRdb shows in-frame clones only, minus some. The sample records under 65,000 clones, around 90% being singletons. The sequenced material came from peripheral blood. This rearrangement joins TRBV6-4 to TRBJ2-2, with 8 bases matching TRBD1. The origin of this receptor is a woman older than 75 with active COVID-19. CDR3 coding DNA: TGTGCCAGCAGTCCGGGACAGGTGAACGGGGAGCTGTTTTTT. It is translated as CASSPGQVNGELFF.